The 6 T cell receptor beta chains in this list originate from one sample, sequenced in a study of T-cell reconstitution after alpha-beta-depleted transplantation in children listed by TCRdb under 2016. This sample's treatment or condition label indicates: allogeneic hematopoietic cell transplantation with graft depleted of TCRalphabeta T cells and CD19 B cells. The library came from PCR. TCRdb shows the sequencer as Illumina HiSeq 2500. To normalize quantification of the TCRbeta repertoire, the TCR libraries were built with molecular barcoding that relied on unique molecular identifiers. Using fastp at Q25 and MiXCR, TCRdb reprocessed the public reads and kept productive beta chains. Every entry covers one CDR3 protein and lists the most common genes and DNA from its rows. The sample profile shows around 440,000 distinct CDR3 sequences; more than 9% of them were found once. The ten biggest clones cover roughly 2% of the sample.

The sequenced sample was PBMCs, obtained before TCRalphabeta/CD19-depleted stem cell transplant. These receptors all come from a child under 10 years old with inherited bone marrow failure, due to receive a stem cell transplant.

Worth noting for this clonotype: A clone one base away is much larger, so this may be a read error. The CDR3 does not close with the conserved phenylalanine or tryptophan, likely indicating a read error. The limits of the CDR3 on the DNA are not certain, so only TCRdb's listed CDR3 is given. V usage is TRBV27 and J usage is TRBJ2-5; the tabulated D call, TRBD2, remains unverified against the DNA. Ends included, the CDR3 has 10 residues. Germline V gives CDR1 MNHEY, CDR2 SMNVEV (reference sequence). CDR3: CASEHRVSSD.

This clonotype was counted ten times or more. The chain employs TRBV12-3 or TRBV12-4 and TRBJ2-7; 9 bases fit TRBD2. V shed 6 bases and J 9 bases; nucleotides not matched to a gene: 6. This CDR3 has 12 amino acids. CDR3 amino acids: CASSLRGLAQYF. The CDR3 DNA sequence: TGTGCCAGCAGCTTAAGGGGACTAGCGCAGTACTTC.

This clonotype was counted many times. The rearrangement links TRBV29-1 to TRBJ2-2; 8 bases match TRBD1. This CDR3 is 15 amino acids long. Germline-derived CDR1 and CDR2 are SQVTM and ANQGSEA. The V gene end was trimmed by 3 bases and the J gene end by 2 bases; junction bases not matched to a gene: 5. The CDR3 sequence: CSVESGTGNTGELFF. DNA of the CDR3: TGCAGCGTTGAGTCCGGGACAGGCAACACCGGGGAGCTGTTTTTT.

At least ten counts were recorded for this clonotype. CDR3 nucleotides: TGTGCCACCAGCAGAGATCGGGCTAGCGGTTTAACAGATACGCAGTATTTT. It encodes CATSRDRASGLTDTQYF. This sequence joins TRBV15 and TRBJ2-3; 7 bases are shared with TRBD2. Germline CDR1 LNHNV, CDR2 YYDKDF (reference sequence). This CDR3 is 17 amino acids long. The J segment lost 3 bases and the V segment lost 0 bases, leaving 9 bases of the junction unmatched.

This clonotype was picked up many times. Here the CDR3 reads CASSFTGETDTQYF. The CDR3, as DNA: TGCGCCAGCAGCTTTACAGGGGAGACAGATACGCAGTATTTT. The chain joins TRBV5-1 to TRBJ2-3, with 7 bases matching TRBD1. V shed 2 bases, J shed 3 bases, and the junction held 3 bases outside the gene matches. Germline V gene data show CDR1 as SGHRS and CDR2 as YFSETQ. The CDR3 has 14 residues.

This clonotype was counted many times. This chain joins TRBV29-1 and TRBJ2-7; 14 bases align to TRBD2. V was pared by 7 bases and J by 2 bases, with 4 bases of the junction left unmatched. The CDR3 extends over 14 amino acids. CDR1 SQVTM and CDR2 ANQGSEA come from the germline V gene. The CDR3 DNA reads TGCAGCGCAGGACTAGCGGGAGGTACCTACGAGCAGTACTTC. Translating it yields CSAGLAGGTYEQYF.